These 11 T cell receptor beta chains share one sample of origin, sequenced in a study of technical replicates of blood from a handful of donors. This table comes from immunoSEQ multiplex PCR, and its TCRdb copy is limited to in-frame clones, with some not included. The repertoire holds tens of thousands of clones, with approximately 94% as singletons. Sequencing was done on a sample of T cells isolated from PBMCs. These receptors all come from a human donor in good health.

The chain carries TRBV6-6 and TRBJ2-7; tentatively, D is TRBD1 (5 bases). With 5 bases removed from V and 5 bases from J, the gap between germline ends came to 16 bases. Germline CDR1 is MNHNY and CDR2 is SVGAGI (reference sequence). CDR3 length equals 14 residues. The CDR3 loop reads CASSQPDSIDEQYF. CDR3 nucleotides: TGTGCCAGCAGTCAACCAGACAGTATCGACGAGCAGTACTTC.

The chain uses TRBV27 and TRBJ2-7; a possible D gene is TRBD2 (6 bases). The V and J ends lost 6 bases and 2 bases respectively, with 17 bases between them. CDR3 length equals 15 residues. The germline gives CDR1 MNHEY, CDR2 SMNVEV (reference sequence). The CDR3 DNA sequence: TGTGCCAGCAGGCGTGGGACTGCCGATCCCTACGAGCAGTACTTC. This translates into CASRRGTADPYEQYF.

In nucleotides, the CDR3 is TGTGCCAGCAGCTACCTGAGAACGGGCGGGGAGCTGTTTTTT. It codes for CASSYLRTGGELFF. The chain joins TRBV6-5 to TRBJ2-2; no reliable D call. Germline CDR1 and CDR2: MNHEY and SVGAGI. With 6 bases removed from V and 7 bases from J, the gap between germline ends came to 15 bases. CDR3 length: 14 residues.

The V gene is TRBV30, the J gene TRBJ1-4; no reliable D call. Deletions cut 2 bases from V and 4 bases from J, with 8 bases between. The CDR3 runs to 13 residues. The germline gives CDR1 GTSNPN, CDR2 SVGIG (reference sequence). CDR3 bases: TGTGCCTGGAGTCTCGGGAATAATGAAAAACTGTTTTTT. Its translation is CAWSLGNNEKLFF.

The CDR3 here is CASSAFHSSYNEQFF. The CDR3 nucleotides read TGCGCCAGCAGTGCGTTCCATAGCTCCTACAATGAGCAGTTCTTC. This chain uses TRBV5-1 with TRBJ2-1, with D unresolved. The CDR3 runs to 15 residues. Germline V gene lookup returns CDR1 SGHRS and CDR2 YFSETQ. V was trimmed by 5 bases and J by 0 bases, leaving 12 bases between them.

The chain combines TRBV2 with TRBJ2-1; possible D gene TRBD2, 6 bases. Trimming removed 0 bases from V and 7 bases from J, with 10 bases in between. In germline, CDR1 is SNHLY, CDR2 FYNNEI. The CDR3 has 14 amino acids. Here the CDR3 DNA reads TGTGCCAGCAGTGAAGCGAAGGCGGGAAATGAGCAGTTCTTC. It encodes CASSEAKAGNEQFF.

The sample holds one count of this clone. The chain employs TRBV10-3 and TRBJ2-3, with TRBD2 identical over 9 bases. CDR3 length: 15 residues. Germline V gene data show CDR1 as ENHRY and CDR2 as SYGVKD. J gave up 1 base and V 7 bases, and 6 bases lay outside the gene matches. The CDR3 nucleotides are TGTGCCATCAAACTGGCTAGCGGGGGCACAGATACGCAGTATTTT. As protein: CAIKLASGGTDTQYF.

The CDR3 DNA sequence: TGTGCCAGCAGTTATAACAGGGTGAACACTGAAGCTTTCTTT. It specifies CASSYNRVNTEAFF. This chain connects TRBV27 to TRBJ1-1, with D maybe TRBD1 (6 bases). This CDR3 has 14 amino acids. The germline V gene has CDR1 MNHEY and CDR2 SMNVEV (reference sequence). V was shortened by 4 bases and J by 0 bases, with 9 bases between the two germline ends.

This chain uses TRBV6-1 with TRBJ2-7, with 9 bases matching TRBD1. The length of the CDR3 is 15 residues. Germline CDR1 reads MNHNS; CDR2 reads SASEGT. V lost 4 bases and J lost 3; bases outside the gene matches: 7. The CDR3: CASSVTGGALYEQYF. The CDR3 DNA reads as TGTGCCAGCAGTGTAACAGGGGGCGCCCTCTACGAGCAGTACTTC.

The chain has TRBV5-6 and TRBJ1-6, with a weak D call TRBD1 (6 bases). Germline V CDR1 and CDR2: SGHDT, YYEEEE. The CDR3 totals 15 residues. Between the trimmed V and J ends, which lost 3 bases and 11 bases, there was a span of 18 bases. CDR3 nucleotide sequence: TGTGCCAGCAGCTATTACCGGGACACCAGGGCACCCCTCCACTTT. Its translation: CASSYYRDTRAPLHF.

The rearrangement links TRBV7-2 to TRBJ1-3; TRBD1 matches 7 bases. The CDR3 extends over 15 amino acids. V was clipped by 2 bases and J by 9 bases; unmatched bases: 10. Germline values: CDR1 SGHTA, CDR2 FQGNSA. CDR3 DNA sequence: TGTGCCAGCAGCTTAACGTGGGACAGTCGTGGCACCATATATTTT. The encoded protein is CASSLTWDSRGTIYF.